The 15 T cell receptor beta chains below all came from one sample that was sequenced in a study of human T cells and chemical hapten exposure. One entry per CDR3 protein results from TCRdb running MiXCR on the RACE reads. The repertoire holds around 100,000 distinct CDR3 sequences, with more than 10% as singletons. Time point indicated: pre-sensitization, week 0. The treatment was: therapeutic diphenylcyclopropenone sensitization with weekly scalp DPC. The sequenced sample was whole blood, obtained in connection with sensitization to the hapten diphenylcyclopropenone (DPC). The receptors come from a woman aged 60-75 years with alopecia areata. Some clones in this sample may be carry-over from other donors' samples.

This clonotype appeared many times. Here the CDR3 DNA reads TGTGCCATCAGCGACAGGGGAAAGCCCCAGCATTTT. Encoded protein: CAISDRGKPQHF. The chain carries TRBV10-3 and TRBJ1-5, with 8 nucleotides matching TRBD1. Germline V gene data show CDR1 as ENHRY and CDR2 as SYGVKD. This CDR3 is built from 12 residues. Trimming cost V 6 bases and J 8 bases; bases outside gene matches: 3.

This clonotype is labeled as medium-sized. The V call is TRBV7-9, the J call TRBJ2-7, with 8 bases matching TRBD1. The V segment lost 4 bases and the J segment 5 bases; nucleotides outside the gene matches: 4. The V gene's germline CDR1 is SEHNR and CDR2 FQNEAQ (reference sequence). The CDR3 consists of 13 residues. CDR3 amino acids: CASSSRGPDEQYF. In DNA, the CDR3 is TGTGCCAGCAGCTCCAGGGGGCCCGACGAGCAGTACTTC.

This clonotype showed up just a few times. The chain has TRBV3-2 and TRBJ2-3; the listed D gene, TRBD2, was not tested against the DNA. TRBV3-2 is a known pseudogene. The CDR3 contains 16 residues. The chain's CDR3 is CASSQEGPGGTDTQYF. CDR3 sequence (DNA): TGTGCCAGCAGCCAAGAAGGGCCAGGAGGCACAGATACGCAGTATTTT.

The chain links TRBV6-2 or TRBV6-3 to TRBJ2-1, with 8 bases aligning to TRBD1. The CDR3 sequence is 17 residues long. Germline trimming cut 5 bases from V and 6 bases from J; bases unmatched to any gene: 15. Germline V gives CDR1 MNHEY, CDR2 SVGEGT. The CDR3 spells CASSTTDREILRNEQFF. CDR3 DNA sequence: TGTGCCAGCAGTACGACGGACAGGGAAATCCTGCGCAATGAGCAGTTCTTC.

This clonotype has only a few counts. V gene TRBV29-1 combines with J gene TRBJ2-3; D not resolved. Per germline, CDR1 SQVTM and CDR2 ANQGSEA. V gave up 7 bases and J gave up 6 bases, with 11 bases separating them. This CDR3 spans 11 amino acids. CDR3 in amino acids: CSAAGRDTQYF. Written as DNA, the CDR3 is TGCAGCGCGGCAGGCCGGGATACGCAGTATTTT.

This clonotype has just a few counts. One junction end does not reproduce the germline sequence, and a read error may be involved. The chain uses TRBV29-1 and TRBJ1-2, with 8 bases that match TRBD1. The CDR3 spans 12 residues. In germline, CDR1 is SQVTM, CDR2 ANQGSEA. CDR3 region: CSDEPGQVLHTF. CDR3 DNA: TGCAGCGATGAACCGGGACAGGTACTCCACACCTTC. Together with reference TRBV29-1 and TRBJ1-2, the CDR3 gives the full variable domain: SAVISQKPSRDICQRGTSLTIQCQVDSQVTMMFWYRQQPGQSLTLIATANQGSEATYESGFVIDKFPISRPNLTFSTLTVSNMSPEDSSIYLCSDEPGQVLHTFGSGTRLTVV.

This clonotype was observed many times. CDR3 nucleotides: TGTGCCAGCAGTTTATGGGGGGGAAGCACAGATACGCAGTATTTT. Translated, it gives CASSLWGGSTDTQYF. The chain recombines TRBV12-3 or TRBV12-4 with TRBJ2-3, with TRBD2 matching over 7 bases. J gave up 0 bases and V 2 bases, and 2 bases lay outside the gene matches. This CDR3 has 15 residues.

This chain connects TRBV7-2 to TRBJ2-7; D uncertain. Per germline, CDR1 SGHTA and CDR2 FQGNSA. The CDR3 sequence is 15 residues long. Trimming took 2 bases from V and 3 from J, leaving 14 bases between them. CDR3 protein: CASSLTALVFYEQYF. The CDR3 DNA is TGTGCCAGCAGCTTAACCGCGCTTGTGTTCTACGAGCAGTACTTC.

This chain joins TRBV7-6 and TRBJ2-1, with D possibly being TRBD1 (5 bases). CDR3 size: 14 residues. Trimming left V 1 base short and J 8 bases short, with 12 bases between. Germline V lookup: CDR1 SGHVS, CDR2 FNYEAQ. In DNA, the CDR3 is TGTGCCAGCAGCTTAGTGGCAGGGATGGATGAGCAGTTCTTC. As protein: CASSLVAGMDEQFF.

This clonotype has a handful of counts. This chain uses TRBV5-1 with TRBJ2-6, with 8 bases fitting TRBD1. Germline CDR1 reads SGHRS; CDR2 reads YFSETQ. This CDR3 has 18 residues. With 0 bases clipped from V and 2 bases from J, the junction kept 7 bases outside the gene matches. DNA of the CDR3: TGCGCCAGCAGCTTGGGCCCCGACAGGGGAGCTGGGGCCAACGTCCTGACTTTC. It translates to CASSLGPDRGAGANVLTF.

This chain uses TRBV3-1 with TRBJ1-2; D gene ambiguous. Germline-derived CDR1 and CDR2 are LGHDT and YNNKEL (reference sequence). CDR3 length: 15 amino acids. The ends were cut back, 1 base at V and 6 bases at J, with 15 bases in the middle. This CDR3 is CASSQGVGSSDGYTF. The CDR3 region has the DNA TGTGCCAGCAGCCAAGGAGTAGGGTCCTCCGATGGCTACACCTTC. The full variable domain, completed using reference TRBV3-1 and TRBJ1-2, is DTAVSQTPKYLVTQMGNDKSIKCEQNLGHDTMYWYKQDSKKFLKIMFSYNNKELIINETVPNRFSPKSPDKAHLNLHINSLELGDSAVYFCASSQGVGSSDGYTFGSGTRLTVV.

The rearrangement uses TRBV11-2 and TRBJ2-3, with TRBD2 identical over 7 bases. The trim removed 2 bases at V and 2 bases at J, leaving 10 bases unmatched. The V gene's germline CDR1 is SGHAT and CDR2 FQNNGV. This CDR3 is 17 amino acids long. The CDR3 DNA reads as TGTGCCAGCAGCTTAAAGTCGCCAGCGGGGTACACAGATACGCAGTATTTT. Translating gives CASSLKSPAGYTDTQYF.

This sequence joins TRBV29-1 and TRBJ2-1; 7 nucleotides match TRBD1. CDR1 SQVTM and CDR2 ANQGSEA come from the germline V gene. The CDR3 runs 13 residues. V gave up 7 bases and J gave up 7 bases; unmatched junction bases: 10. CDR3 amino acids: CSAGQVLGNEQFF. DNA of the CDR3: TGCAGCGCTGGACAGGTCCTGGGGAATGAGCAGTTCTTC.

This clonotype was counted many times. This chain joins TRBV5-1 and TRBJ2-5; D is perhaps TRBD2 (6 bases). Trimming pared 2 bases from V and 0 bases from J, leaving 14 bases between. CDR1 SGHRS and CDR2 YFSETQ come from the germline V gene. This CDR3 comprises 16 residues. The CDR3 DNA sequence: TGCGCCAGCAGCTTCACAGGTGGAGGGTACCAAGAGACCCAGTACTTC. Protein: CASSFTGGGYQETQYF.

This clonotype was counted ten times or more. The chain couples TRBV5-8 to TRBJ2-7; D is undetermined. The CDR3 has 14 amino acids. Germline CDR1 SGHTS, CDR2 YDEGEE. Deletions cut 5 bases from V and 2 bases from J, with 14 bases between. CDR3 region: CASRPRRHTYEQYF. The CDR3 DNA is TGTGCCAGCAGACCGCGACGCCATACCTACGAGCAGTACTTC.